This is a list of T cell receptor beta chains from one sample in a study of cytomegalovirus exposure and HLA in healthy donors. Assay used: immunoSEQ multiplex PCR; TCRdb lists only in-frame clones, some missing. The profile shows 140,000 or so clones, 80% to 95% of them singletons. The specimen sequenced was PBMCs. Receptor source: a man aged 18-30 years in good health and CMV-seronegative. CDR3s include the opening cysteine and the closing phenylalanine or tryptophan. A D gene is named only where the DNA matches it firmly. For some rows the clone size is stated as once, few or many, or as a class when expanded; others skip it.

clone size,V gene,J gene,D gene,CDR3 DNA,CDR3 protein
-,TRBV29-1,TRBJ1-4,-,TGCAGCGCCGGGATTTCGCCTAATGAAAAACTGTTTTTT,CSAGISPNEKLFF
-,TRBV14,TRBJ2-7,-,TGTGCCAGCAGCCAATTCGGACAGACTTACGAGCAGTACTTC,CASSQFGQTYEQYF
-,TRBV7-9,TRBJ1-2,-,TGTGCCAGCAGCTTGGGTCAGGGCGCCTATGGCTACACCTTC,CASSLGQGAYGYTF
few,TRBV20-1,TRBJ2-3,-,TGCAGTGCTACCACTGTAGATACGCAGTATTTT,CSATTVDTQYF
-,TRBV2,TRBJ2-7,-,TGTGCCAGCAGTGAAGAGGGGGCGGGGCCGAAGTACTTC,CASSEEGAGPKYF
-,TRBV11-2,TRBJ2-3,TRBD2,TGTGCCAGCAGCTTCGGACTAGCGGGGGTCGCAGATACGCAGTATTTT,CASSFGLAGVADTQYF
-,TRBV30,TRBJ1-2,TRBD1,TGTGCCTGGAGATGGGTGTGGAAGGGGGCTGATCTTGGCTACACCTTC,CAWRWVWKGADLGYTF
-,TRBV4-3,TRBJ2-3,TRBD2,TGCGCCAGCAGCCACCGACTAGCGGGGCTCACAGATACGCAGTATTTT,CASSHRLAGLTDTQYF
-,TRBV7-9,TRBJ1-2,TRBD1,TGTGCCAGCAGCTCAGGGCGAATCGGGACAGGGCACAGGGATTATGGCTACACCTTC,CASSSGRIGTGHRDYGYTF
-,TRBV27,TRBJ2-1,TRBD2,TGTGCCAGCAGTTTATATCCCGGGGGGAGGGGTGGGGACAATGAGCAGTTCTTC,CASSLYPGGRGGDNEQFF
-,TRBV5-6,TRBJ1-2,-,TGTGCCAGCTTTCTAGAAAACACAGGAGACTATGGCTACACCTTC,CASFLENTGDYGYTF
few,TRBV5-4,TRBJ2-1,TRBD2,TGTGCCAGCAAAGCGGGAGAGGCTACAAATGAGCAGTTCTTC,CASKAGEATNEQFF
once,TRBV5-1,TRBJ2-7,-,TGCGCCAGCAGTAAGGACAGCCTCTACGAGCAGTACTTC,CASSKDSLYEQYF
-,TRBV12-2,TRBJ1-1,-,TGTGCAAGTCGCTTAGCTTATCCTAACCTCGAGGCCACTGAAGCTTTCTTT,CASRLAYPNLEATEAFF
-,TRBV30,TRBJ2-5,-,TGTGCCTGGAGTGCCCCTAGGTACCAAGAGACCCAGTACTTC,CAWSAPRYQETQYF
-,TRBV14,TRBJ2-5,TRBD2,TGTGCCAGCAGCCAAGGGTCCCTAGCGGGACTCAGGGAGACCCAGTACTTC,CASSQGSLAGLRETQYF
-,TRBV5-6,TRBJ2-5,-,TGTGCCAGCAGCGACAAAGAGACCCAGTACTTC,CASSDKETQYF
-,TRBV4-3,TRBJ2-2,TRBD2,TGCGCCAGCAGCCAAGCGGGAGGCGTCGGGGAGCTGTTTTTT,CASSQAGGVGELFF
-,TRBV6-5,TRBJ2-3,-,TGTGCCAGCAGTTACTCTGGGACTCCCCCAGATACGCAGTATTTT,CASSYSGTPPDTQYF
-,TRBV5-4,TRBJ2-7,-,TGTGCCAGCAGCTTGTCCCGACCGGGCGAGCAGTACTTC,CASSLSRPGEQYF
once,TRBV4-3,TRBJ2-1,-,TGCGCCAGCAGCCTACGCTTAAGGGGGACGACGGTTGAGCAGTTCTTC,CASSLRLRGTTVEQFF
-,TRBV13,TRBJ2-1,TRBD2,TGTGCCAGCAGCTTTCGAAGCGGGGGGGCGAATGAGCAGTTCTTC,CASSFRSGGANEQFF
-,TRBV18,TRBJ2-2,-,TGTGCCAGCTCACAGGACAGAAACACCGGGGAGCTGTTTTTT,CASSQDRNTGELFF
-,TRBV9,TRBJ2-3,-,TGTGCCAGCAGCTCACAGGAGTTTCAAACGCAGTATTTT,CASSSQEFQTQYF
-,TRBV2,TRBJ1-2,-,TGTGCCAGCAACAGGGATTATGGCTACACCTTC,CASNRDYGYTF
-,TRBV25-1,TRBJ2-1,-,TGTGCCAGCAGTCGAACCAGGGAGCAGTTCTTC,CASSRTREQFF
-,TRBV27,TRBJ2-5,-,TGTGCCAGCAGCCTCCTACAGGGCTCCCAAGAGACCCAGTACTTC,CASSLLQGSQETQYF
-,TRBV7-2,TRBJ1-2,TRBD1,TGTGCCAGCAGCTTGACAGGGCCAGTTCTTGAGGGCACCTTC,CASSLTGPVLEGTF
-,TRBV7-3,TRBJ2-5,-,TGTGCCAGCAGCTTAGGGGGCATTACCCAAGAGACCCAGTACTTC,CASSLGGITQETQYF
-,TRBV6-1,TRBJ1-1,-,TGTGCCAGCCAATCGGAGGGCGGATTCTCTGAAGCTTTCTTT,CASQSEGGFSEAFF
-,TRBV2,TRBJ2-7,-,TGTGCCAGCAATCTACTTGGCGAGCAGTACTTC,CASNLLGEQYF
-,TRBV6-1,TRBJ1-4,-,TGTGCCAGCAGGGCTACAGGGACCAATGAAAAACTGTTTTTT,CASRATGTNEKLFF
-,TRBV7-9,TRBJ2-2,TRBD2,TGTGCCAGCGGAAGCGGGGAGTACACCGGGGAGCTGTTTTTT,CASGSGEYTGELFF
-,TRBV7-2,TRBJ1-6,TRBD1,TGTGCCAGCAGGCTTGTTTCAGGGGGCCTTAATTCACCCCTCCACTTT,CASRLVSGGLNSPLHF
-,TRBV25-1,TRBJ1-2,-,TGTGCCAGCAGTGCCCAGATCATGGACTATGGCTACACCTTC,CASSAQIMDYGYTF
-,TRBV15,TRBJ2-2,-,TGTGCCACCAGCAGAGTAGAGACTTTGAACACCGGGGAGCTGTTTTTT,CATSRVETLNTGELFF
-,TRBV9,TRBJ1-4,TRBD1,TGTGCCAGCGGTGGACGGGACAGGGACGAAAAACTGTTTTTT,CASGGRDRDEKLFF
-,TRBV7-2,TRBJ1-5,-,TGTGCCAGCAGCTTTCTTCCAGGGGGCAATCAGCCCCAGCATTTT,CASSFLPGGNQPQHF
-,TRBV18,TRBJ2-2,TRBD1,TGTGCCAGCTCACCCGAGAACAGGGGGACCGGGGAGCTGTTTTTT,CASSPENRGTGELFF
-,TRBV10-1,TRBJ2-3,-,TGCGCCAGCAGTGAAGGGCTAGCCAGTACGCAGTATTTT,CASSEGLASTQYF
few,TRBV19,TRBJ1-1,TRBD1,TGTGCCAGTAGTGCCCGGGACAGGGGCCGGATCACTGAAGCTTTCTTT,CASSARDRGRITEAFF
once,TRBV9,TRBJ1-2,-,TGTGCCAGCAGCGTAGGGAGGGCCGAGAACTATGGCTACACCTTC,CASSVGRAENYGYTF